This T cell receptor beta chain is from a study of shared clonotypes between healthy human individuals. This CDR3 is 15 amino acids long. Germline V gene sequence: CDR1 MGHRA, CDR2 YSYEKL. V trimming: 0 bases; J trimming: 7 bases; junction bases outside the gene matches: 8. Naive CD8 isolation took CD45RO-negative cells positively selected for CCR7 and excluded terminally differentiated effector memory CD45RA+ cells. This table comes from immunoSEQ multiplex PCR, and its TCRdb copy is limited to in-frame clones, with some not included. Of fewer than 800,000 clones listed, 92% are singletons. General study points: Only a few donors were included, so the genetic and exposure-history diversity represented was limited.

The count of this clone is one. Its cognate antigen is unknown. The specimen sequenced was naive CD8+ T cells sorted from blood. This clonotype was sampled from a man aged 25 to 45 in good health. The V gene is TRBV4-1, the J gene TRBJ2-7; 8 positions match TRBD1. The CDR3 protein is CASSQEAQGALEQYF. DNA for the CDR3: TGCGCCAGCAGCCAAGAGGCCCAGGGGGCTTTGGAGCAGTACTTC.